The clone carrying this T cell receptor beta chain occurred once. Trimming cost V 1 base and J 3 bases; bases outside gene matches: 3. This CDR3 comprises 13 residues. Germline loops: CDR1 DFQATT, CDR2 SNEGSKA (reference sequence). Reverse transcription of roughly 0.5 to 1 ug RNA was carried out with random hexamers. The CDR3 of TCR beta was amplified by immunoSEQ multiplex PCR across 54 Vbeta and 13 Jbeta. One entry per CDR3 protein results from TCRdb running MiXCR on the immunoSEQ multiplex PCR reads. Among about 200,000 distinct CDR3 sequences listed, roughly nine tenths were seen once. This specimen comes from a study of CD8 T cells in Susac syndrome.

Sequencing was carried out using CD4+ T cells from PBMCs. The chain combines TRBV20-1 with TRBJ2-7, with 7 positions matching TRBD1. The clonotype originates from a human donor with Susac syndrome. CDR3 in amino acids: CSARVRGFYEQYF. The CDR3 DNA reads as TGCAGTGCTAGAGTCAGGGGGTTCTACGAGCAGTACTTC.